Each of the 5 T cell receptor beta chains below was sequenced from the same sample in a study of early T cells in non-severe SARS-CoV-2 infection (dated by TCRdb to the early 2020s). Libraries were constructed by 5' RACE. The sequencing machine was a NextSeq 500. TCRdb reprocessing: public reads trimmed at Q25 with fastp, clones called with MiXCR, in-frame beta chains kept. Every entry covers one CDR3 protein and lists the most common genes and DNA from its rows. Across this sample there are around 110,000 distinct CDR3 sequences, with around 10% seen only once. In total, the top ten clones hold about 7.6% of the sample. The sample was whole blood. Source of these receptors: an adult who was a healthcare worker with PCR-confirmed SARS-CoV-2 infection or an uninfected control (not recorded which).

This clonotype occurred many times. The CDR3 is CASRGTGAWANVLTF. CDR3 in DNA: TGTGCCAGCAGAGGGACAGGCGCATGGGCCAACGTCCTGACTTTC. The V and J genes are TRBV6-1 and TRBJ2-6, with 8 nucleotides matching TRBD1. From germline, CDR1 is MNHNS and CDR2 SASEGT. This CDR3 is built from 15 residues. J gave up 5 bases and V 6 bases, and 6 bases lay outside the gene matches.

The chain recombines TRBV9 with TRBJ2-2; a possible D gene is TRBD2 (6 bases). CDR1 and CDR2 from the germline V gene are SGDLS and YYNGEE. This CDR3 is 16 amino acids long. Trimming took off 3 bases at V and 6 bases at J, with 18 bases between the two ends. Here the CDR3 DNA reads TGTGCCAGCAGCGACGAGGGACTGACAAGGGCCGGGGAGCTGTTTTTT. This codes for CASSDEGLTRAGELFF.

The V call is TRBV11-2, the J call TRBJ2-5; D may match TRBD1 or TRBD2 (5 bases each). The CDR3 runs to 13 residues. Germline V gives CDR1 SGHAT, CDR2 FQNNGV. Trimming removed 1 base at V and 5 bases at J, with 8 bases between. The CDR3 is CASSLGGMETQYF. DNA of the CDR3: TGTGCCAGCAGCTTAGGGGGGATGGAGACCCAGTACTTC.

This clonotype appeared a few times. J is TRBJ2-1 and V is TRBV10-3, with TRBD2 identical over 13 bases. Trimming cost V 10 bases and J 10 bases; bases outside gene matches: 16. CDR3 length: 16 amino acids. CDR1 is ENHRY and CDR2 is SYGVKD in the germline V gene. CDR3 region: CATRTSGSYRVGEQFF. For the CDR3, the DNA is TGTGCCACCAGGACTAGCGGGAGTTACAGGGTTGGCGAGCAGTTCTTC.

The table lists this clonotype with many counts. The rearrangement joins TRBV6-5 to TRBJ1-4; D gene uncertain. In germline, CDR1 is MNHEY, CDR2 SVGAGI. The V end lost 11 bases, the J end lost 4 bases, and 14 bases lay between the germline ends. The CDR3 covers 13 residues. CDR3 coding DNA: TGTGCCTCAACCCGGCAGCTTAATGAAAAACTGTTTTTT. It yields the protein CASTRQLNEKLFF.